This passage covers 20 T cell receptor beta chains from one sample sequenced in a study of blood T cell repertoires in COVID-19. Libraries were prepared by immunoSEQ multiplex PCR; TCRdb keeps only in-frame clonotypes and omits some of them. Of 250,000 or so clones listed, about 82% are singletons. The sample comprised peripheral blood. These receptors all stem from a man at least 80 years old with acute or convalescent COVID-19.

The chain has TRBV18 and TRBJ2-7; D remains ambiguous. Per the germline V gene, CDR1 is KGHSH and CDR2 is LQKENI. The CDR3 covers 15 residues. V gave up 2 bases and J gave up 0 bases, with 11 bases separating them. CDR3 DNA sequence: TGTGCCAGCTCACCAGGGCAGGTACTCTCCTACGAGCAGTACTTC. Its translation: CASSPGQVLSYEQYF.

This CDR3 reads CASSDSGTGLYEQYF. CDR3 bases: TGTGCCAGCAGTGACTCCGGGACAGGGTTATACGAGCAGTACTTC. The chain employs TRBV28 and TRBJ2-7; 9 bases are a match to TRBD1. V was pared by 5 bases and J by 4 bases, with 9 bases of the junction left unmatched. CDR1 is MDHEN and CDR2 is SYDVKM in the germline V gene. The CDR3 is 15 amino acids.

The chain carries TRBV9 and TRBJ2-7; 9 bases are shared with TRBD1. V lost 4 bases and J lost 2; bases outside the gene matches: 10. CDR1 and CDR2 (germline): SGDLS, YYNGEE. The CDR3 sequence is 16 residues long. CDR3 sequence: CASSPRGDRETYEQYF. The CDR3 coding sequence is TGTGCCAGCAGCCCCCGAGGGGACAGGGAAACCTACGAGCAGTACTTC.

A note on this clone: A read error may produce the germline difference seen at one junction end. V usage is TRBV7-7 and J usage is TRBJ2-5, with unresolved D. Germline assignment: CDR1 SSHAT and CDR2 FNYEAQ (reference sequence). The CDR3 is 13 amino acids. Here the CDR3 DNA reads TGTGCTAGCAGCTTTCGTCCCGAAGAGACCCAGTACTTC. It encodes CASSFRPEETQYF.

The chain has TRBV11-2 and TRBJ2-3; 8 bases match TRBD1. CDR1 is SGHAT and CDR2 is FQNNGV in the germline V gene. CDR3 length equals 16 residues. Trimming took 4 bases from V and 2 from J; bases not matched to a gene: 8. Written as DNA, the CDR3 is TGTGCCAGCAGCTCCTCCCGGGACAGGTTCACAGATACGCAGTATTTT. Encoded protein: CASSSSRDRFTDTQYF.

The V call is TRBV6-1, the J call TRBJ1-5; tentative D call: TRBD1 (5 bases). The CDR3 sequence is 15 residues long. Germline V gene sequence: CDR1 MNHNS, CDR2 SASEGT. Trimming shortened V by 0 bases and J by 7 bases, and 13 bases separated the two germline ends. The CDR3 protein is CASSEARQGGQPQHF. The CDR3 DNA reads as TGTGCCAGCAGTGAAGCTAGGCAGGGCGGCCAGCCCCAGCATTTT.

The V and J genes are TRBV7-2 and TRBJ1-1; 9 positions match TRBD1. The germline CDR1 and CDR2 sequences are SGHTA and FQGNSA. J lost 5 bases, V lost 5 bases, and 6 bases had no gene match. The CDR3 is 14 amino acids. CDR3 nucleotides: TGTGCCAGCAGCCCCGGACAGGGGCGAACTGAAGCTTTCTTT. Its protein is CASSPGQGRTEAFF.

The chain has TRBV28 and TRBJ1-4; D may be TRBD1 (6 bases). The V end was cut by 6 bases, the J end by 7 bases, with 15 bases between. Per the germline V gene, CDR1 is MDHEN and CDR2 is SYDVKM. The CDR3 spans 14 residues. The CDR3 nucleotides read TGTGCCAGCAGGACACAGGGTTTGGGTGAAAAACTGTTTTTT. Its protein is CASRTQGLGEKLFF.

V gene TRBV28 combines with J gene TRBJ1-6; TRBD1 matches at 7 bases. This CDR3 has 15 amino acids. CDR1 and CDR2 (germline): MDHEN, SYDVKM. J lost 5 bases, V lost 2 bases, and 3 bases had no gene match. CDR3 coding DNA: TGTGCCAGCAGTTTAGCGACAGGGCATAATTCACCCCTCCACTTT. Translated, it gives CASSLATGHNSPLHF.

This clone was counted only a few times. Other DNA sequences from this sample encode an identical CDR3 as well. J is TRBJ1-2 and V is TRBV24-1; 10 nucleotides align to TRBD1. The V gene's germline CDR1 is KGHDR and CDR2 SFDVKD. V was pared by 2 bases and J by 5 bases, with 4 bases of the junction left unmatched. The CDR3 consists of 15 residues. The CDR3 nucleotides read TGTGCCACCAGTGATTCTAGGACAGGGGGATATGGCTACACCTTC. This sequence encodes CATSDSRTGGYGYTF.

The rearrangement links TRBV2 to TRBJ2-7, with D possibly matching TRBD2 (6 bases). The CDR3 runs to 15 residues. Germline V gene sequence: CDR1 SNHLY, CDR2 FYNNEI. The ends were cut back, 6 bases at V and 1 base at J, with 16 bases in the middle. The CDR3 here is CASRGLPGASYEQYF. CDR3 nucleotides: TGTGCCAGCAGGGGACTCCCCGGGGCTTCCTACGAGCAGTACTTC.

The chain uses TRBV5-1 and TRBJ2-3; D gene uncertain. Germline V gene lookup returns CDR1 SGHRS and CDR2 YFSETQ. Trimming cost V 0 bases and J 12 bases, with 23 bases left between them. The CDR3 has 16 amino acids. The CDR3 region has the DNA TGCGCCAGCAGCTTGGACAGTACCTCCTCTCGATACAAACAGTATTTT. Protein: CASSLDSTSSRYKQYF.

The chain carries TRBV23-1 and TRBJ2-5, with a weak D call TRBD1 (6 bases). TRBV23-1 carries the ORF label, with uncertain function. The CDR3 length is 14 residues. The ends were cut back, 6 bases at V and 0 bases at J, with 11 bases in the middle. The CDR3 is CASRRTDYQETQYF. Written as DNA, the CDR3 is TGCGCCAGCAGGAGGACAGACTACCAAGAGACCCAGTACTTC.

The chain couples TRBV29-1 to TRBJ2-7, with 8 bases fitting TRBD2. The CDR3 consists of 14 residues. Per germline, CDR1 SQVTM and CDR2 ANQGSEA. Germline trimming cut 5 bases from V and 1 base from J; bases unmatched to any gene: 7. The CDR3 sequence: CSVSASGQSYEQYF. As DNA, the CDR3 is TGCAGCGTTTCCGCTAGCGGGCAATCCTACGAGCAGTACTTC.

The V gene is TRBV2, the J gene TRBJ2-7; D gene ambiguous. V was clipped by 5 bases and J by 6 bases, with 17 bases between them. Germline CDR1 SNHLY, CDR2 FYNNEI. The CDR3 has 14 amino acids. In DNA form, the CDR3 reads TGTGCCAGCAGTAGAGAGGCCCCAGCCCTCGAGCAGTACTTC. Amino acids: CASSREAPALEQYF.

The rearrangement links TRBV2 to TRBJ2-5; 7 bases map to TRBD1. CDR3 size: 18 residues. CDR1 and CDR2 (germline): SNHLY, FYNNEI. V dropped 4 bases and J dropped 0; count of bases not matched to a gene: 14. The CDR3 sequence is CASSVRTGGRLYQETQYF. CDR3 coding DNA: TGTGCCAGCAGTGTAAGGACAGGCGGACGTCTGTACCAAGAGACCCAGTACTTC.

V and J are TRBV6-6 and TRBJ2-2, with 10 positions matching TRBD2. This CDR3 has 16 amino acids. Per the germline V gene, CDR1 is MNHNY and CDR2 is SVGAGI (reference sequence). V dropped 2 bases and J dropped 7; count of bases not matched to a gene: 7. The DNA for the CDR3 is TGTGCCAGCAGTTACGGAGCGGGGGGGCTTCACGGGGAGCTGTTTTTT. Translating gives CASSYGAGGLHGELFF.

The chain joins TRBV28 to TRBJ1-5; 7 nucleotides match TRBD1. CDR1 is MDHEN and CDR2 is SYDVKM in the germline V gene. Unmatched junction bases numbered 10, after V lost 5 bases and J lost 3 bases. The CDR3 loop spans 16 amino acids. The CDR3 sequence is CASSPLTGTVNQPQHF. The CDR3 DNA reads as TGTGCCAGCAGTCCCCTCACCGGGACAGTCAATCAGCCCCAGCATTTT.

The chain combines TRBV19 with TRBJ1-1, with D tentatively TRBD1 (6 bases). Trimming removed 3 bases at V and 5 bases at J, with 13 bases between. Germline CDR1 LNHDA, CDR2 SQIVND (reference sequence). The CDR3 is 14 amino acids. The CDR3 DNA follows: TGTGCCAGTAGTATTGACAGGAGTGGTACTGAAGCTTTCTTT. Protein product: CASSIDRSGTEAFF.

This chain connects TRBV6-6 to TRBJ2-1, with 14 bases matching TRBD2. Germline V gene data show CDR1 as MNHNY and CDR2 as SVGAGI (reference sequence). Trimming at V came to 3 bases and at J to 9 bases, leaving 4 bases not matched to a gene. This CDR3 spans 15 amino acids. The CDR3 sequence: CASSYPGTSGSEQFF. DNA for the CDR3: TGTGCCAGCAGTTATCCCGGGACTAGCGGGAGTGAGCAGTTCTTC.